This T cell receptor beta chain comes out of a study of T cells in Graves' hyperthyroidism and ophthalmopathy. CDR1 KGHDR and CDR2 SFDVKD come from the germline V gene. Trimming removed 5 bases from V and 5 bases from J, with 17 bases in between. The CDR3 is 15 amino acids. This clonotype was detected many times. Antigen: not known. Study-wide points: In the analysis, a 13 V-J model separated ophthalmopathy from stable hyperthyroidism.

The investigators amplified TCR beta CDR3 regions from RNA transcripts. TCR CDR3 underwent first-round RT-PCR with the HTBI primer set. TCRdb redid the calling of the multiplex PCR reads with MiXCR, one entry per CDR3 protein. The sample shows roughly 580,000 distinct CDR3 sequences, 14% of them seen only once. Material: blood. The TCR originated in a woman aged 30 to 39 with Graves' hyperthyroidism that later progressed to Graves' ophthalmopathy. This chain links TRBV24-1 with TRBJ2-5; D possibly uses TRBD1 or TRBD2 (7 bases each). The chain's CDR3 is CATSAQGGQRETQYF. The CDR3, as DNA: TGTGCCACCAGTGCGCAGGGGGGGCAGAGGGAGACCCAGTACTTC.